Below, 30 T cell receptor beta chains from the same sample are listed, as sequenced in a study of early T cells in non-severe SARS-CoV-2 infection. TCRdb fed the 5' RACE reads into MiXCR, producing one record per CDR3 protein. The sample carries 75,000 to 90,000 distinct CDR3 sequences, 5% to 7% recorded once. The sample consisted of whole blood. The receptors come from an adult who was a healthcare worker with PCR-confirmed SARS-CoV-2 infection or an uninfected control (not recorded which).

This clonotype was seen a few times. The chain recombines TRBV2 with TRBJ2-7, with D possibly TRBD2 on 6 matching bases. Trimming pared 9 bases from V and 4 bases from J, leaving 16 bases between. CDR3 length: 13 residues. Germline V lookup: CDR1 SNHLY, CDR2 FYNNEI. For the CDR3, the DNA is TGTGCCAGTCTCGCGGGACGGGAATACGAGCAGTACTTC. It specifies CASLAGREYEQYF. The full variable domain, completed using reference TRBV2 and TRBJ2-7, is EPEVTQTPSHQVTQMGQEVILRCVPISNHLYFYWYRQILGQKVEFLVSFYNNEISEKSEIFDDQFSVERPDGSNFTLKIRSTKLEDSAMYFCASLAGREYEQYFGPGTRLTVT.

This clonotype was recorded at least ten times. The rearrangement joins TRBV12-3 or TRBV12-4 to TRBJ1-2; tentatively, D is TRBD1 (6 bases). The CDR3 runs 13 residues. The V and J ends lost 5 bases and 4 bases respectively, with 11 bases between them. CDR3 coding DNA: TGTGCCAGCAGTCCACAGGGATTCTATGGCTACACCTTC. Its translation: CASSPQGFYGYTF.

This clonotype has at least ten counts. The rearrangement links TRBV12-5 to TRBJ2-1, with 7 bases identical to TRBD1. CDR1 LGHNT and CDR2 FRNRAP come from the germline V gene. The CDR3 totals 15 residues. V lost 7 bases to trimming and J lost 0 bases; unmatched junction nucleotides: 6. CDR3 DNA: TGTGCTAGTGCCAAAGACAGGGCCTCCTACAATGAGCAGTTCTTC. This gives the protein CASAKDRASYNEQFF.

This clonotype showed up many times. The chain couples TRBV2 to TRBJ1-4, with 7 bases matching TRBD1. This CDR3 contains 14 residues. The germline V gene has CDR1 SNHLY and CDR2 FYNNEI. V lost 8 bases, J lost 5 bases, and 8 bases stayed unmatched. The CDR3 region has the DNA TGTGCCAGCTGTGGGGGACAGATGAATGAAAAACTGTTTTTT. Protein product: CASCGGQMNEKLFF.

This clonotype was counted a few times. V is TRBV12-3 or TRBV12-4 and J is TRBJ2-1; TRBD2 matches 7 bases. This CDR3 has 16 residues. V was clipped by 4 bases and J by 1 base; unmatched bases: 7. CDR3 in amino acids: CASSSSSGRSYNEQFF. CDR3 DNA: TGTGCCAGCAGTTCCTCTAGCGGTAGATCCTACAATGAGCAGTTCTTC.

This clonotype appeared a few times. The CDR3 loop reads CASSWNNSPLHF. DNA for the CDR3: TGTGCCAGCAGTTGGAATAATTCACCCCTCCACTTT. This chain connects TRBV6-6 to TRBJ1-6; D remains ambiguous. From germline, CDR1 is MNHNY and CDR2 SVGAGI (reference sequence). This CDR3 spans 12 amino acids. Trimming pared 4 bases from V and 5 bases from J, leaving 3 bases between.

This clonotype appeared many times. The gene calls are TRBV29-1 and TRBJ1-1, with D possibly matching TRBD1 (5 bases). With 0 bases removed from V and 3 bases from J, the gap between germline ends came to 17 bases. Germline V gene sequence: CDR1 SQVTM, CDR2 ANQGSEA. CDR3 size: 16 residues. DNA of the CDR3: TGCAGCGTTGAAGATCAGCGGGGCAGGGTTGACACTGAAGCTTTCTTT. This sequence encodes CSVEDQRGRVDTEAFF.

This clonotype was detected only a few times. J is TRBJ2-5 and V is TRBV25-1; D unclear. With 5 bases removed from V and 4 bases from J, the gap between germline ends came to 11 bases. Per germline, CDR1 MGHDK and CDR2 SYGVNS. The CDR3 consists of 13 residues. CDR3 protein: CASSQAGLETQYF. The CDR3 DNA follows: TGTGCCAGCAGTCAGGCAGGATTAGAGACCCAGTACTTC. The complete variable domain, with remaining parts taken from reference TRBV25-1 and TRBJ2-5, reads EADIYQTPRYLVIGTGKKITLECSQTMGHDKMYWYQQDPGMELHLIHYSYGVNSTEKGDLSSESTVSRIRTEHFPLTLESARPSHTSQYLCASSQAGLETQYFGPGTRLLVL.

This clonotype was observed many times. The chain employs TRBV20-1 and TRBJ2-1, with 10 nucleotides matching TRBD2. The length of the CDR3 is 13 residues. CDR1 DFQATT and CDR2 SNEGSKA come from the germline V gene (reference sequence). CDR3 sequence reads: CSPGTSVYNEQFF. As DNA, the CDR3 is TGCAGCCCGGGGACTAGCGTATACAATGAGCAGTTCTTC.

CDR3 sequence reads: CASSFQGSYEQYF. The CDR3, as DNA: TGTGCCAGCAGTTTTCAGGGATCCTACGAGCAGTACTTC. The chain has TRBV27 and TRBJ2-7, with a possible D match to TRBD1 (5 bases). The germline V gene has CDR1 MNHEY and CDR2 SMNVEV (reference sequence). V was pared by 3 bases and J by 1 base, with 7 bases between. This CDR3 spans 13 amino acids.

This clonotype came up many times. The chain carries TRBV7-6 and TRBJ1-2; TRBD1 might be the D (6 bases). The V gene's germline CDR1 is SGHVS and CDR2 FNYEAQ. The CDR3 extends over 14 amino acids. The germline V and J ends were trimmed by 5 bases and 2 bases, with 12 bases remaining between them. In DNA form, the CDR3 reads TGTGCCAGCAGCCCCGACAGGTTGAACTATGGCTACACCTTC. Residues: CASSPDRLNYGYTF.

The V call is TRBV20-1, the J call TRBJ2-7; D ambiguous. Trimming left V 4 bases short and J 3 bases short, with 7 bases between. CDR3 length: 11 amino acids. Looked up from germline, CDR1 is DFQATT and CDR2 is SNEGSKA (reference sequence). CDR3 sequence (DNA): TGCAGTGCTACGCTGGTCTACGAGCAGTACTTC. This sequence encodes CSATLVYEQYF.

This chain joins TRBV7-2 and TRBJ1-6; D is possibly TRBD1 (5 bases). V lost 2 bases, J lost 9 bases, and 14 bases lay in between. CDR3 length: 15 residues. Looked up from germline, CDR1 is SGHTA and CDR2 is FQGNSA. CDR3 protein: CASSLRGPPSSPLHF. CDR3 sequence (DNA): TGTGCCAGCAGCTTAAGGGGCCCTCCCAGTTCACCCCTCCACTTT.

This clonotype was found a few times. The chain uses TRBV11-2 and TRBJ2-7; 9 nucleotides match TRBD2. V lost 5 bases to trimming and J lost 0 bases; unmatched junction nucleotides: 8. The CDR3 contains 16 residues. CDR1 and CDR2 from the germline V gene are SGHAT and FQNNGV. The CDR3: CASSHRTSENSYEQYF. The CDR3, as DNA: TGTGCCAGCAGCCATCGGACTAGCGAAAACTCCTACGAGCAGTACTTC.

The chain has TRBV27 and TRBJ2-7; D uncertain. This CDR3 has 13 amino acids. Germline-derived CDR1 and CDR2 are MNHEY and SMNVEV (reference sequence). V was clipped by 6 bases and J by 2 bases, with 11 bases between them. CDR3 DNA: TGTGCCAGCAGCCGAACACCGACCTACGAGCAGTACTTC. This translates into CASSRTPTYEQYF.

The gene calls are TRBV12-3 or TRBV12-4 and TRBJ1-5, with D perhaps TRBD1 (6 bases). The CDR3 length is 15 residues. The V end lost 3 bases, the J end lost 0 bases, and 9 bases lay between the germline ends. CDR3: CASSFLGASNQPQHF. CDR3 in DNA: TGTGCCAGCAGTTTCCTGGGGGCTAGCAATCAGCCCCAGCATTTT.

This chain uses TRBV12-3 or TRBV12-4 with TRBJ2-7; a possible D gene is TRBD2 (6 bases). The CDR3 has 12 amino acids. Trimming left V 6 bases short and J 6 bases short, with 12 bases between. The DNA of the CDR3 is TGTGCCAGCAGCCCGACTAGATCCGAGCAGTACTTC. Amino acid sequence: CASSPTRSEQYF.

This clonotype was recorded at least ten times. V is TRBV6-4 and J is TRBJ2-2, with 8 bases lining up with TRBD2. Germline CDR1 MRHNA, CDR2 SNTAGT. The CDR3 has 14 residues. Trimming took 3 bases from V and 4 from J; bases not matched to a gene: 1. CDR3 nucleotide sequence: TGTGCCAGCAGTGAAAGCGGGAGCACCGGGGAGCTGTTTTTT. This codes for CASSESGSTGELFF.

This clonotype was counted at least ten times. The chain recombines TRBV11-3 with TRBJ1-4; D is possibly TRBD1 (5 bases). V lost 6 bases and J lost 1, with 12 bases in between. The germline V gene encodes CDR1 SGHNT and CDR2 YENEEA. The CDR3 consists of 15 residues. CDR3 amino acids: CASSPGLETNEKLFF. The CDR3, as DNA: TGTGCCAGCAGTCCAGGGTTGGAAACTAATGAAAAACTGTTTTTT.

V and J are TRBV19 and TRBJ2-3, with 11 bases fitting TRBD2. Germline V gene sequence: CDR1 LNHDA, CDR2 SQIVND (reference sequence). V lost 7 bases, J lost 0 bases, and 3 bases stayed unmatched. This CDR3 is built from 15 residues. CDR3 DNA: TGTGCCAGTACGGGACTAGCGGAAAGCACAGATACGCAGTATTTT. This translates into CASTGLAESTDTQYF.

This chain joins TRBV4-3 and TRBJ2-7; 7 bases map to TRBD2. Germline lookup yields CDR1 LGHNA and CDR2 YSLEER. The CDR3 sequence is 14 residues long. V lost 8 bases to trimming and J lost 2 bases; unmatched junction nucleotides: 9. Here the CDR3 reads CASRPGAGTYEQYF. In nucleotides, the CDR3 is TGCGCCAGCCGCCCCGGAGCGGGGACCTACGAGCAGTACTTC.

The sample holds many counts of this clonotype. The rearrangement uses TRBV3-1 and TRBJ1-2, with 9 bases aligning to TRBD1. The CDR3 loop spans 14 amino acids. Germline trimming cut 4 bases from V and 5 bases from J; bases unmatched to any gene: 5. The germline CDR1 and CDR2 sequences are LGHDT and YNNKEL (reference sequence). The CDR3 region is CASSRGQGRYGYTF. The CDR3 region has the DNA TGTGCCAGCAGCCGCGGACAGGGGCGATATGGCTACACCTTC.

The chain carries TRBV6-5 and TRBJ2-5, with TRBD1 identical over 7 bases. Trimming cost V 4 bases and J 4 bases; bases outside gene matches: 6. Germline V gene data show CDR1 as MNHEY and CDR2 as SVGAGI. The CDR3 extends over 14 amino acids. CDR3: CASSSIGQAETQYF. The CDR3 DNA reads as TGTGCCAGCAGTTCAATCGGACAGGCAGAGACCCAGTACTTC.

As for this clonotype: At one boundary the junction diverges from the germline segment, which might be a read error. The chain uses TRBV7-2 and TRBJ2-7; 8 positions match TRBD2. Germline V gene sequence: CDR1 SGHTA, CDR2 FQGNSA. The CDR3 consists of 14 residues. This chain's CDR3 is CVSRGSGGPYEQYF. CDR3 in DNA: TGTGTCAGCAGGGGAAGCGGGGGACCTTACGAGCAGTACTTC.

The chain is built from TRBV10-3 and TRBJ1-1; 8 bases are shared with TRBD1. Unmatched junction bases numbered 4, after V lost 6 bases and J lost 1 base. Germline V gives CDR1 ENHRY, CDR2 SYGVKD. CDR3 length: 14 amino acids. The CDR3 coding sequence is TGTGCCATCAGCTTACAGGGGGGGAACACTGAAGCTTTCTTT. Protein product: CAISLQGGNTEAFF.

J is TRBJ2-5 and V is TRBV19; 7 bases align to TRBD2. Germline V gene sequence: CDR1 LNHDA, CDR2 SQIVND (reference sequence). The CDR3 spans 15 residues. V lost 5 bases to trimming and J lost 2 bases; unmatched junction nucleotides: 8. The CDR3 region has the DNA TGTGCCAGTAGTCCGATGGGCGGGGGACAAGAGACCCAGTACTTC. Translated: CASSPMGGGQETQYF. The entire variable domain, with the rest obtained from reference TRBV19 and TRBJ2-5, is as follows: DGGITQSPKYLFRKEGQNVTLSCEQNLNHDAMYWYRQDPGQGLRLIYYSQIVNDFQKGDIAEGYSVSREKKESFPLTVTSAQKNPTAFYLCASSPMGGGQETQYFGPGTRLLVL.

This clonotype was counted many times. The genes are TRBV18 and TRBJ1-5, with D uncertain. Germline CDR1 reads KGHSH; CDR2 reads LQKENI. This CDR3 spans 13 amino acids. Trimming stripped 4 bases from V and 3 bases from J, with 7 bases between. The CDR3 coding sequence is TGTGCCAGCTCACTATCCACCAATCAGCCCCAGCATTTT. It translates to CASSLSTNQPQHF.

This clonotype was observed a few times. This rearrangement joins TRBV7-9 to TRBJ1-5; D is uncertain. Germline V gene data show CDR1 as SEHNR and CDR2 as FQNEAQ (reference sequence). The CDR3 is 18 residues long. Trimming cost V 6 bases and J 4 bases, with 25 bases left between them. CDR3 in amino acids: CASSYSFKGREINQPQHF. CDR3 bases: TGTGCCAGCAGTTACTCTTTCAAAGGACGGGAAATAAATCAGCCCCAGCATTTT.

The table lists this clonotype with a few counts. The rearrangement links TRBV10-2 to TRBJ2-7; TRBD2 matches at 7 bases. CDR1 is WSHSY and CDR2 is SAAADI in the germline V gene. CDR3 size: 14 residues. J was trimmed by 4 bases and V by 5 bases; bases with no gene match: 8. The CDR3 DNA follows: TGCGCCAGCAGTCTCTCGGGACTACCGTACGAGCAGTACTTC. It translates to CASSLSGLPYEQYF.

This clonotype was seen at least ten times. The gene calls are TRBV9 and TRBJ1-2; D ambiguous. The CDR3 consists of 12 residues. Germline-derived CDR1 and CDR2 are SGDLS and YYNGEE. Trimming left V 3 bases short and J 0 bases short, with 3 bases between. The chain's CDR3 is CASSAANYGYTF. The CDR3 DNA reads as TGTGCCAGCAGCGCAGCTAACTATGGCTACACCTTC.